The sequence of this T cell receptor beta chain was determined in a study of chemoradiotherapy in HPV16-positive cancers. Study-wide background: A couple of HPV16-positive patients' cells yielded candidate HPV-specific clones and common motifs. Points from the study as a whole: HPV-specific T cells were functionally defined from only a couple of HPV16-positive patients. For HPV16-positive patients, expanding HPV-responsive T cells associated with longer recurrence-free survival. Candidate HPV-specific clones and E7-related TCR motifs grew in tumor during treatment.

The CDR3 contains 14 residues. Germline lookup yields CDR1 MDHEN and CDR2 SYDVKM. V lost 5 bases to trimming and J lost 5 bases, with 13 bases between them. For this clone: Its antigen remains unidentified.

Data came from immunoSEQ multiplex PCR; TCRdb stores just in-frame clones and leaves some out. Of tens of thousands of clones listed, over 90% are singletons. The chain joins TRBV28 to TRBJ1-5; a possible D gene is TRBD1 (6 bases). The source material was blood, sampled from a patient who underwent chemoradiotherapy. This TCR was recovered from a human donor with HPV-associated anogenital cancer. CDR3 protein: CASSRGTQYQPQHF. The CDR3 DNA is TGTGCCAGCAGTAGGGGGACTCAGTATCAGCCCCAGCATTTT.